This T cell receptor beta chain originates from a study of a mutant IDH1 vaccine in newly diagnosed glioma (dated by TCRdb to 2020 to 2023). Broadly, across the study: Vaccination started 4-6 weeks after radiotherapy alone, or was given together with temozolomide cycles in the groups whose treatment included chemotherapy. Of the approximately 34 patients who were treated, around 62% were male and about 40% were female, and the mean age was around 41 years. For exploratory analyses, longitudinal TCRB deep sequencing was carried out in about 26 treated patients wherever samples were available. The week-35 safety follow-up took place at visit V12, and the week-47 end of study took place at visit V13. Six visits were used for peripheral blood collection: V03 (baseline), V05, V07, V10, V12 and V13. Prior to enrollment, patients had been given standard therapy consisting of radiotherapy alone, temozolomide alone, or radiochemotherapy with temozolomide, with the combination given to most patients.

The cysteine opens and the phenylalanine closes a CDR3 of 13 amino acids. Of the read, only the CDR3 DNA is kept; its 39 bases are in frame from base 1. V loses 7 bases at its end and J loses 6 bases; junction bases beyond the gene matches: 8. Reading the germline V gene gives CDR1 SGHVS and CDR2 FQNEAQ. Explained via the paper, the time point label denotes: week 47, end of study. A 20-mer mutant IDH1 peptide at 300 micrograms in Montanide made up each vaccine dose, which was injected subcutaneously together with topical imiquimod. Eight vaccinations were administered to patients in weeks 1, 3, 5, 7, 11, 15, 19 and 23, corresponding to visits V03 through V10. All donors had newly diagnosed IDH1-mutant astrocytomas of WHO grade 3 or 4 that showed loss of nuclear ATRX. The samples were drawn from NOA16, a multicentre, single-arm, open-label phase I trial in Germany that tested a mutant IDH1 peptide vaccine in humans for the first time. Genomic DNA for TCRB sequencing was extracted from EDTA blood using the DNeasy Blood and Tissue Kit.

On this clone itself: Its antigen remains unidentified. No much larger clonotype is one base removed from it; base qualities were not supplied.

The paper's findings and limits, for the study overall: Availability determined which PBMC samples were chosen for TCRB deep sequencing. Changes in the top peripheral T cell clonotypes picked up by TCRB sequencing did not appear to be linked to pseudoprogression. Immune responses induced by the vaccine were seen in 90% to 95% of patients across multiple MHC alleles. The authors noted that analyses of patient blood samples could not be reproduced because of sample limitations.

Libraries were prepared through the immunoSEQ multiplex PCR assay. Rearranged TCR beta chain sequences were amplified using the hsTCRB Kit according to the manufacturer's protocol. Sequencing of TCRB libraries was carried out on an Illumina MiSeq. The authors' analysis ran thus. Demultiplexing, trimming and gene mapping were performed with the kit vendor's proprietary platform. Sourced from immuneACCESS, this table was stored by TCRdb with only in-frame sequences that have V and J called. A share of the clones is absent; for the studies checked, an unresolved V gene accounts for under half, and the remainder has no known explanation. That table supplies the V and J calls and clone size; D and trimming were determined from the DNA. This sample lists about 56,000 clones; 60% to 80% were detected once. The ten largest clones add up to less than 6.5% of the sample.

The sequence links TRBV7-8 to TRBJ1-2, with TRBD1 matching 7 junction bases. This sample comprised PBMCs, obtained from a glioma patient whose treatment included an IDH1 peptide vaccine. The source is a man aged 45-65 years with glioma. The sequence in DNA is TGTGCCAGCACCACTGCGACAGGGAATGGCTACACCTTC. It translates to CASTTATGNGYTF.